The sequence of this T cell receptor (beta chain) was determined in a study of shared clonotypes between healthy human individuals. All of the donors resided in Nashville, Tennessee, and each was a Caucasian adult. Clones were read by immunoSEQ multiplex PCR, and TCRdb kept only the in-frame ones, dropping some. In the table there are about 600,000 clones, just over 75% of which are singletons. Trimming shortened V by 7 bases and J by 1 base, and 19 bases separated the two germline ends. The length of the CDR3 is 15 residues. Germline CDR1 reads SQVTM; CDR2 reads ANQGSEA. This clone was picked up a small number of times.

Source material: PBMCs. This TCR was sampled from a woman aged 35 to 49 in good health. Some clones in this sample may be carry-over from other donors' samples. V gene TRBV29-1 combines with J gene TRBJ2-5; no clear D. The CDR3 reads CSGVPRGVLQETQYF. CDR3 nucleotides: TGCAGCGGGGTCCCACGTGGGGTCCTCCAAGAGACCCAGTACTTC. Filled out from reference TRBV29-1 and TRBJ2-5, the complete variable domain reads SAVISQKPSRDICQRGTSLTIQCQVDSQVTMMFWYRQQPGQSLTLIATANQGSEATYESGFVIDKFPISRPNLTFSTLTVSNMSPEDSSIYLCSGVPRGVLQETQYFGPGTRLLVL.